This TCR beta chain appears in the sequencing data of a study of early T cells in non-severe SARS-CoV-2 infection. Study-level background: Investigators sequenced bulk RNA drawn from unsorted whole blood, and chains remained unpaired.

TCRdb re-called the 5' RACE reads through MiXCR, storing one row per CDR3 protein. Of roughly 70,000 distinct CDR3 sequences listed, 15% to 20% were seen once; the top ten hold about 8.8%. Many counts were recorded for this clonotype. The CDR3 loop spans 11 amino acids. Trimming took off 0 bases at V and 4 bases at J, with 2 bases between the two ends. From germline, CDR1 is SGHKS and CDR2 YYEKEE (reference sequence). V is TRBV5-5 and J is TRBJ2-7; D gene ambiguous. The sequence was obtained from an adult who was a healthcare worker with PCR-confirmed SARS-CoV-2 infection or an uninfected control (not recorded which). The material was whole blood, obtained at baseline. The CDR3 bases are TGTGCCAGCAGCTTGGTTTACGAGCAGTACTTC. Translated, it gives CASSLVYEQYF.